The 4 T cell receptor beta chains below were found in one sample sequenced in a study of regulatory T cells in long-lasting Graves disease. The time point: newly diagnosed GD, antithyroid drugs for less than 3 months. Scientists built the TCR library using RNA that was extracted from PBMCs. Sequencing libraries for TCR beta were prepared with iRepertoire HTBI primers and Arm-PCR of CDR3 regions. One entry per CDR3 protein, called by TCRdb with MiXCR from the multiplex PCR reads. The table shows about 470,000 distinct CDR3 sequences, with around 16% occurring only once. These data are also associated with another study on T cells in Graves' hyperthyroidism and ophthalmopathy.

Sequencing was performed on peripheral blood mononuclear cells (PBMCs), taken at new diagnosis, from a patient treated with antithyroid drugs. Receptors were obtained from a man in his forties with Graves disease.

At least ten counts were recorded for this clonotype. The chain recombines TRBV5-1 with TRBJ2-2; TRBD2 matches 7 bases. The V gene end was trimmed by 4 bases and the J gene end by 5 bases; junction bases not matched to a gene: 5. The CDR3 loop spans 14 amino acids. CDR1 and CDR2 from the germline V gene are SGHRS and YFSETQ. The CDR3 spells CASSPGLTTGELFF. The CDR3 region has the DNA TGCGCCAGCAGCCCGGGACTAACGACCGGGGAGCTGTTTTTT.

This chain uses TRBV29-1 with TRBJ2-7, with D perhaps TRBD1 or TRBD2 (6 bases each). The CDR3 is made up of 13 amino acids. Trimming removed 0 bases from V and 7 bases from J, with 13 bases in between. Germline CDR1 is SQVTM and CDR2 is ANQGSEA. The CDR3 region has the DNA TGCAGCGTTGAAGAAGGGGGAGGTTTTGAGCAGTACTTC. Translation gives CSVEEGGGFEQYF.

This clonotype was seen more than once but under ten times. A single base separates this from a much larger clone, so it may be a read error. V and J are TRBV20-1 and TRBJ2-5; 9 bases align to TRBD2. The CDR3 covers 15 residues. Looked up from germline, CDR1 is DFQATT and CDR2 is SNEGSKA (reference sequence). After removal of 2 bases from V and 11 bases from J, the junction contained 15 bases not matched to a gene. The CDR3 protein is CSARPLAGVGNEQYF. The DNA of the CDR3 is TGCAGTGCTAGACCCTTAGCGGGAGTAGGCAATGAGCAGTACTTC.

This clonotype was counted ten times or more. The J gene is TRBJ2-5, the V gene TRBV20-1; 8 nucleotides match TRBD2. J gave up 5 bases and V 1 base, and 3 bases lay outside the gene matches. Germline V gene data show CDR1 as DFQATT and CDR2 as SNEGSKA (reference sequence). The CDR3 spans 13 residues. DNA for the CDR3: TGCAGTGCTAGAGGGACTAGCAGGGAGACCCAGTACTTC. Its protein product is CSARGTSRETQYF.